This TCR beta chain was documented in a study of blood T cell repertoires in COVID-19. Whole-study context: T cells, B-cell-depleted T cells, or PBMCs supplied cDNA or gDNA.

The germline CDR1 and CDR2 sequences are SQVTM and ANQGSEA. This CDR3 is built from 17 residues. The J segment lost 5 bases and the V segment lost 2 bases, leaving 7 bases of the junction unmatched. In its sample, this clone was seen once. Original handling: Reference gene primer amplification gave nucleated cell count estimates. The method was immunoSEQ multiplex PCR; TCRdb's version includes in-frame clones alone and lacks a portion of them. V and J calls and clone size come straight from that table; D and trimming were deduced from the DNA. In the table there are about 68,000 clones, about nine tenths of which are singletons.

The chain recombines TRBV29-1 with TRBJ2-3; 16 nucleotides align to TRBD2. Sequenced sample: peripheral blood. This TCR was recovered from a man younger than 40 with acute or convalescent COVID-19. The CDR3 is CSVERGTSGRVKDTQYF. As DNA, the CDR3 is TGCAGCGTTGAAAGAGGGACTAGCGGGAGGGTTAAAGATACGCAGTATTTT.